Presented here are 26 T cell receptor beta chains from one specimen sequenced in a study of cytomegalovirus exposure and HLA in healthy donors. The PCR contained 60 Vbeta and 13 Jbeta primers. Libraries were prepared by immunoSEQ multiplex PCR; TCRdb keeps only in-frame clonotypes and omits some of them. The sample lists approximately 200,000 clones, about 79% occurring once. Sequencing was carried out using PBMCs. These TCRs come from a boy younger than 10 in good health and CMV-seronegative.

The chain couples TRBV11-2 to TRBJ2-7, with 7 nucleotides matching TRBD2. The CDR3 consists of 13 residues. Germline V gives CDR1 SGHAT, CDR2 FQNNGV. Trimming took 4 bases from V and 5 from J; bases not matched to a gene: 5. The CDR3 nucleotides read TGTGCCAGCAGCTCGGGGGGTCTGGACGAGCAGTACTTC. Translation gives CASSSGGLDEQYF.

The CDR3, as DNA: TGTGCCAGCAGCCAAGAGCCGTTCCCGGGACAGGGAGGATTTGAAGCTTTCTTT. Its protein product is CASSQEPFPGQGGFEAFF. The rearrangement uses TRBV4-2 and TRBJ1-1, with 9 bases aligning to TRBD1. This CDR3 region has 18 residues. The germline CDR1 and CDR2 sequences are LGHNA and YNFKEQ. V dropped 0 bases and J dropped 7; count of bases not matched to a gene: 15.

The J gene is TRBJ2-7, the V gene TRBV5-1; 7 bases match TRBD1. Trimming cost V 2 bases and J 2 bases; bases outside gene matches: 1. CDR3 length: 13 residues. Germline CDR1 SGHRS, CDR2 YFSETQ. CDR3 DNA sequence: TGCGCCAGCAGCTTTGACAGGGCCTACGAGCAGTACTTC. Residues: CASSFDRAYEQYF.

V usage is TRBV5-6 and J usage is TRBJ1-1; 9 bases match TRBD1. V trimming: 0 bases; J trimming: 3 bases; junction bases outside the gene matches: 3. The CDR3 is 15 amino acids. Germline loops: CDR1 SGHDT, CDR2 YYEEEE. The CDR3, as DNA: TGTGCCAGCAGCTTGGTCGACAGGGGGGACACTGAAGCTTTCTTT. It codes for CASSLVDRGDTEAFF.

The rearrangement links TRBV12-5 to TRBJ1-2, with 7 bases lining up with TRBD1. The CDR3 length is 15 residues. Per germline, CDR1 LGHNT and CDR2 FRNRAP. J gave up 4 bases and V 3 bases, and 8 bases lay outside the gene matches. The CDR3 loop is CASGFGTDVTYGYTF. The CDR3 bases are TGTGCTAGTGGTTTCGGGACAGACGTAACCTATGGCTACACCTTC.

The chain recombines TRBV6-1 with TRBJ2-2, with TRBD1 matching 9 bases. This CDR3 is built from 14 residues. CDR1 and CDR2 (germline): MNHNS, SASEGT. V lost 6 bases to trimming and J lost 6 bases; unmatched junction nucleotides: 5. CDR3 region: CASRTGGGAGELFF. The CDR3 coding sequence is TGTGCCAGCAGGACAGGGGGGGGTGCCGGGGAGCTGTTTTTT.

CDR3 bases: TGTGCCAGCAGACCGGGACTAGCGGGGGTTAGATCCTACGAGCAGTACTTC. Protein product: CASRPGLAGVRSYEQYF. The V and J genes are TRBV2 and TRBJ2-7, with 14 bases matching TRBD2. V trimming: 6 bases; J trimming: 1 base; junction bases outside the gene matches: 8. This CDR3 contains 17 residues. Germline assignment: CDR1 SNHLY and CDR2 FYNNEI. The full variable domain, with the rest looked up from reference TRBV2 and TRBJ2-7, is EPEVTQTPSHQVTQMGQEVILRCVPISNHLYFYWYRQILGQKVEFLVSFYNNEISEKSEIFDDQFSVERPDGSNFTLKIRSTKLEDSAMYFCASRPGLAGVRSYEQYFGPGTRLTVT.

This rearrangement joins TRBV5-1 to TRBJ2-3; TRBD2 aligns across 9 bases. This CDR3 spans 17 amino acids. The ends lost 1 base at V and 2 bases at J; junction bases unmatched: 8. Per the germline V gene, CDR1 is SGHRS and CDR2 is YFSETQ. The chain's CDR3 is CASSLFPSGEFTDTQYF. The CDR3 DNA is TGCGCCAGCAGCTTGTTTCCTAGCGGGGAGTTCACAGATACGCAGTATTTT.

The chain links TRBV6-6 to TRBJ2-3; D is uncertain. CDR1 and CDR2 (germline): MNHNY, SVGAGI (reference sequence). V lost 2 bases to trimming and J lost 2 bases, with 8 bases between them. The CDR3 is 14 amino acids. In DNA form, the CDR3 reads TGTGCCAGCAGTTACCCGCGGATCACAGATACGCAGTATTTT. Amino acids: CASSYPRITDTQYF.

This rearrangement joins TRBV5-1 to TRBJ2-7, with D tentatively TRBD1 (6 bases). Germline CDR1 reads SGHRS; CDR2 reads YFSETQ. The germline V and J ends were trimmed by 4 bases and 3 bases, with 8 bases remaining between them. This CDR3 has 12 residues. The CDR3 region is CASSTTGYEQYF. CDR3 bases: TGCGCCAGCAGCACGACAGGCTACGAGCAGTACTTC.

The chain combines TRBV5-4 with TRBJ1-2; 8 nucleotides match TRBD1. CDR1 SGHNT and CDR2 YYREEE come from the germline V gene (reference sequence). This CDR3 has 14 residues. Trimming took 0 bases from V and 4 from J; bases not matched to a gene: 2. The CDR3 nucleotides read TGTGCCAGCAGCTTGGACAGGGGGACCTATGGCTACACCTTC. As protein: CASSLDRGTYGYTF.

This chain links TRBV18 with TRBJ1-1, with 7 bases aligning to TRBD1. Looked up from germline, CDR1 is KGHSH and CDR2 is LQKENI. The CDR3 extends over 15 amino acids. After removal of 3 bases from V and 12 bases from J, the junction contained 16 bases not matched to a gene. The CDR3 DNA reads TGTGCCAGCTCACCGGGATTAAGCAGGGGGGAGTTAACTTTCTTT. Translating gives CASSPGLSRGELTFF. The full variable domain, with the rest looked up from reference TRBV18 and TRBJ1-1, is NAGVMQNPRHLVRRRGQEARLRCSPMKGHSHVYWYRQLPEEGLKFMVYLQKENIIDESGMPKERFSAEFPKEGPSILRIQQVVRGDSAAYFCASSPGLSRGELTFFGQGTRLTVV.

This clone came up once. The rearrangement links TRBV9 to TRBJ2-7; TRBD1 matches 8 bases. Germline CDR1 SGDLS, CDR2 YYNGEE. The CDR3 totals 15 residues. The V segment lost 0 bases and the J segment 4 bases; nucleotides outside the gene matches: 6. The CDR3 coding sequence is TGTGCCAGCAGCGTAGGGTCAGGGGGCTTGTACGAGCAGTACTTC. Translation: CASSVGSGGLYEQYF.

This chain joins TRBV30 and TRBJ1-1, with D maybe TRBD1 (6 bases). This CDR3 comprises 13 residues. The germline CDR1 and CDR2 sequences are GTSNPN and SVGIG (reference sequence). The V and J ends lost 2 bases and 3 bases respectively, with 10 bases between them. Written as DNA, the CDR3 is TGTGCCTGGAGTCCCACAGGGTACACTGAAGCTTTCTTT. It yields the protein CAWSPTGYTEAFF. Using reference TRBV30 and TRBJ1-1 for the parts outside the CDR3, the full variable domain is SQTIHQWPATLVQPVGSPLSLECTVEGTSNPNLYWYRQAAGRGLQLLFYSVGIGQISSEVPQNLSASRPQDRQFILSSKKLLLSDSGFYLCAWSPTGYTEAFFGQGTRLTVV.

The rearrangement joins TRBV11-2 to TRBJ2-2; D remains ambiguous. The CDR3 spans 17 residues. Germline lookup yields CDR1 SGHAT and CDR2 FQNNGV. V was trimmed by 1 base and J by 4 bases, leaving 16 bases between them. CDR3 in amino acids: CASSLAASGFPTGELFF. The CDR3 bases are TGTGCCAGCAGCTTAGCGGCGTCAGGTTTTCCCACCGGGGAGCTGTTTTTT.

The chain employs TRBV2 and TRBJ2-7; 10 bases match TRBD1. Germline V lookup: CDR1 SNHLY, CDR2 FYNNEI. Trimming cost V 4 bases and J 4 bases; bases outside gene matches: 7. The CDR3 extends over 15 amino acids. The DNA of the CDR3 is TGTGCCAGCAGTGGACCGGGACAGGGGACGTACGAGCAGTACTTC. This gives the protein CASSGPGQGTYEQYF.

The chain combines TRBV5-5 with TRBJ2-7; 7 bases are a match to TRBD1. Germline V CDR1 and CDR2: SGHKS, YYEKEE (reference sequence). The J segment lost 2 bases and the V segment lost 0 bases, leaving 8 bases of the junction unmatched. The CDR3 is 16 amino acids. The CDR3 DNA reads as TGTGCCAGCAGCTTGGGGGGTCAGGGGACAGCCTACGAGCAGTACTTC. This translates into CASSLGGQGTAYEQYF.

The chain employs TRBV5-6 and TRBJ2-5; D may be TRBD2 (7 bases). The length of the CDR3 is 14 residues. The V end lost 4 bases, the J end lost 4 bases, and 14 bases lay between the germline ends. The germline gives CDR1 SGHDT, CDR2 YYEEEE. The CDR3 sequence: CASSLRGGGETQYF. Written as DNA, the CDR3 is TGTGCCAGCAGCCTTAGGGGAGGGGGAGAGACCCAGTACTTC.

This clone came up a few times. The V call is TRBV7-3, the J call TRBJ1-6; the match to TRBD1 covers 7 bases. V was pared by 2 bases and J by 11 bases, with 3 bases of the junction left unmatched. Germline values: CDR1 SGHTA, CDR2 FQGTGA. This CDR3 is 13 amino acids long. The CDR3 nucleotides read TGTGCCAGCAGCTTAGGAGACAGGGCACCCCTCCACTTT. Its protein product is CASSLGDRAPLHF.

The chain has TRBV11-1 and TRBJ1-1, with TRBD1 identical over 9 bases. Germline values: CDR1 SGHAT, CDR2 FQDESV (reference sequence). This CDR3 comprises 15 residues. After removal of 5 bases from V and 6 bases from J, the junction contained 10 bases not matched to a gene. The CDR3 region has the DNA TGTGCCAGCAGCGCCCCCGGGACAGGGTCTTCTGAAGCTTTCTTT. As protein: CASSAPGTGSSEAFF.

The chain is built from TRBV28 and TRBJ1-2; D call uncertain. CDR3 length equals 13 residues. Germline CDR1 MDHEN, CDR2 SYDVKM. Trimming removed 3 bases at V and 8 bases at J, with 13 bases between. The DNA for the CDR3 is TGTGCCAGCAGTTTTAGATCGCTCCGGGGCTACACCTTC. Translating it yields CASSFRSLRGYTF.

The V and J genes are TRBV13 and TRBJ1-5, with D hard to call. The CDR3 is made up of 13 amino acids. Trimming pared 5 bases from V and 6 bases from J, leaving 11 bases between. Germline-derived CDR1 and CDR2 are PRHDT and FYEKMQ (reference sequence). As DNA, the CDR3 is TGTGCCAGCAGCGCCGGGGATACTCAGCCCCAGCATTTT. Translated: CASSAGDTQPQHF.

This CDR3 reads CASSRSLASGGREQFF. The CDR3 DNA reads TGTGCCAGCAGCCGATCACTGGCTAGCGGGGGTCGGGAGCAGTTCTTC. V gene TRBV4-2 combines with J gene TRBJ2-1, with TRBD2 identical over 10 bases. Germline CDR1 LGHNA, CDR2 YNFKEQ. Germline trimming cut 4 bases from V and 10 bases from J; bases unmatched to any gene: 13. The length of the CDR3 is 16 residues.

The rearrangement joins TRBV30 to TRBJ2-7; 12 nucleotides line up with TRBD1. The CDR3 spans 19 residues. Trimming removed 2 bases from V and 2 bases from J; junction bases left unmatched: 16. CDR1 and CDR2 from the germline V gene are GTSNPN and SVGIG (reference sequence). In DNA form, the CDR3 reads TGTGCCTGGAGTAACGGGTGGACCGGGACAGGGGGCCGGCCCTACGAGCAGTACTTC. It encodes CAWSNGWTGTGGRPYEQYF.

This clone was observed a handful of times. The chain carries TRBV27 and TRBJ2-3, with 7 bases fitting TRBD1. Germline-derived CDR1 and CDR2 are MNHEY and SMNVEV (reference sequence). The CDR3 runs to 15 residues. The V segment lost 4 bases and the J segment 3 bases; nucleotides outside the gene matches: 7. CDR3 coding DNA: TGTGCCAGCAGTTATCACCGACAGGGAACAGATACGCAGTATTTT. Encoded protein: CASSYHRQGTDTQYF.

The chain has TRBV2 and TRBJ2-7; TRBD2 matches 14 bases. The J segment lost 9 bases and the V segment lost 6 bases, leaving 1 base of the junction unmatched. CDR1 SNHLY and CDR2 FYNNEI come from the germline V gene. The CDR3 loop spans 12 amino acids. The chain's CDR3 is CASRGTSGGQYF. CDR3 nucleotide sequence: TGTGCCAGCAGAGGGACTAGCGGGGGGCAGTACTTC. The full variable domain, completed using reference TRBV2 and TRBJ2-7, is EPEVTQTPSHQVTQMGQEVILRCVPISNHLYFYWYRQILGQKVEFLVSFYNNEISEKSEIFDDQFSVERPDGSNFTLKIRSTKLEDSAMYFCASRGTSGGQYFGPGTRLTVT.